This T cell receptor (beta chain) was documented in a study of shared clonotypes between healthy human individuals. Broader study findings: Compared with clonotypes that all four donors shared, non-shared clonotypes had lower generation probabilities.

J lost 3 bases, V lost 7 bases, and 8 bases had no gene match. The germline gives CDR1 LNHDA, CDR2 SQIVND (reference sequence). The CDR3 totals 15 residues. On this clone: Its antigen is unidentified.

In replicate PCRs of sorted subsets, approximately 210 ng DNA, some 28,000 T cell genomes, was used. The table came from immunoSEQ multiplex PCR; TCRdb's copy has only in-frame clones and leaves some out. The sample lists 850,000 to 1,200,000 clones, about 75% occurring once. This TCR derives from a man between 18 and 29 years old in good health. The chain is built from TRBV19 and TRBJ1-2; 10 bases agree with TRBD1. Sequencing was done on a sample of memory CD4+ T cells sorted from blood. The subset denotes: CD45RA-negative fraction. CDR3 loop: CASKSRQGADYGYTF. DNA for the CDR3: TGTGCCAGTAAGTCACGACAGGGGGCGGACTATGGCTACACCTTC. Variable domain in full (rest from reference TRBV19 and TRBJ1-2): DGGITQSPKYLFRKEGQNVTLSCEQNLNHDAMYWYRQDPGQGLRLIYYSQIVNDFQKGDIAEGYSVSREKKESFPLTVTSAQKNPTAFYLCASKSRQGADYGYTFGSGTRLTVV.